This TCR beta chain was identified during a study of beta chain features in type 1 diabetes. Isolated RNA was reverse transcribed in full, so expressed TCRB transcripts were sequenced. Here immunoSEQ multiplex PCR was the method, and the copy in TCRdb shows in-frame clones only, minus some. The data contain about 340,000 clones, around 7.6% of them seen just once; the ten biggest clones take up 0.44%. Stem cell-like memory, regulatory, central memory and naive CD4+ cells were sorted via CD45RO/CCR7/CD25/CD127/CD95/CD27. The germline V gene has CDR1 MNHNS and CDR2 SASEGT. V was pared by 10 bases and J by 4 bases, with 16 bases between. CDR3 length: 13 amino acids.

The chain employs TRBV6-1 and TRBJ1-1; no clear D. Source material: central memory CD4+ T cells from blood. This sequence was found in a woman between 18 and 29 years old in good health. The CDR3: CAIRTPGSTEAFF. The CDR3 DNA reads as TGTGCCATCAGAACTCCGGGAAGCACTGAAGCTTTCTTT.